This record looks at one TCR beta chain sequence and its context. These data are taken from a study of blood T cell repertoires in COVID-19. In the study overall: Italy, Spain and the United States were the sources of the convalescent and acute COVID-19 samples. In each case, the material was cDNA or gDNA derived from T cells, B-cell-depleted T cells, or PBMCs.

The authors' processing: Reference gene primer amplification in the assay estimated nucleated cell counts. TCRdb's table, derived via immunoSEQ multiplex PCR, lists solely in-frame clones and lacks some. The V and J calls and clone size were taken over from that table, and D and trimming were inferred from the DNA. This repertoire shows about 220,000 clones, approximately 80% found once; its top ten account for 15% to 20%. The sample was peripheral blood. The TCR comes from a man aged 25-45 years with active or convalescent COVID-19.

CDR3 sequence: CAISEVKNTEAFF. CDR3 nucleotide sequence: TGTGCCATCAGTGAGGTAAAGAACACTGAAGCTTTCTTT. The chain recombines TRBV10-3 with TRBJ1-1; D ambiguous. The CDR3 is 13 residues long. V lost 2 bases to trimming and J lost 1 base, with 5 bases between them. The V gene's germline CDR1 is ENHRY and CDR2 SYGVKD.